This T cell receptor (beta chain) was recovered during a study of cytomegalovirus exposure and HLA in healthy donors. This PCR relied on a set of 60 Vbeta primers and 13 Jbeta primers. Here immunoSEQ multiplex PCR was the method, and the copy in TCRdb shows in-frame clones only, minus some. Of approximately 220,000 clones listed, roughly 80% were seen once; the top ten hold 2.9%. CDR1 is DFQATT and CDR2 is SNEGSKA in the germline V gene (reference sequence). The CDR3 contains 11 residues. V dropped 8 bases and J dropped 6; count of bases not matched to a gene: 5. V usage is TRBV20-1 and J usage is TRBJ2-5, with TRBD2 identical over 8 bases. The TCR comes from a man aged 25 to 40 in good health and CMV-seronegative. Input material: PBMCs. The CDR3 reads CSLSGGQTQYF. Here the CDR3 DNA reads TGCAGTCTCTCGGGGGGGCAGACCCAGTACTTC.